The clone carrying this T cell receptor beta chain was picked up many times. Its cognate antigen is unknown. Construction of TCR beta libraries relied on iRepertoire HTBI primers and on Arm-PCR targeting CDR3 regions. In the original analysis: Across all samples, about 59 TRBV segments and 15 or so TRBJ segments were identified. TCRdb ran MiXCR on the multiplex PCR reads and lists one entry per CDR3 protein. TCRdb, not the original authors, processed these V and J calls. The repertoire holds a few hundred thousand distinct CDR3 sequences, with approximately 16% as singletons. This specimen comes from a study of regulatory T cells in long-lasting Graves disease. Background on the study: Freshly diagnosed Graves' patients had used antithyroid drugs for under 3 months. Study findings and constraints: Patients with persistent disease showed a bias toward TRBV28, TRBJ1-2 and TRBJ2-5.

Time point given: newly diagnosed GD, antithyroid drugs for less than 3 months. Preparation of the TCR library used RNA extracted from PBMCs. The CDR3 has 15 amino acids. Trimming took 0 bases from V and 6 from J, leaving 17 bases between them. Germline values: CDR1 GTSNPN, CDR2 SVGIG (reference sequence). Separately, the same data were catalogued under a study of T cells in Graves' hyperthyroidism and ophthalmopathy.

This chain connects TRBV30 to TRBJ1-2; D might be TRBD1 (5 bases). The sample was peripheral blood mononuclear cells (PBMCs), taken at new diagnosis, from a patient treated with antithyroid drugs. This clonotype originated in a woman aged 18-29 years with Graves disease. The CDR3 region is CAWSVPGWGGDGYTF. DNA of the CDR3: TGTGCCTGGAGTGTACCTGGTTGGGGCGGAGATGGCTACACCTTC.